This record concerns one TCR beta chain sequence. Its antigen is not identified. This entry comes from a study of vaccination effects on CD4 cells after COVID-19. Clones were sequenced by immunoSEQ multiplex PCR, and TCRdb holds only the in-frame ones, with some missing. This sample has about 70,000 clones, with around 70% found just once. The germline gives CDR1 KGHDR, CDR2 SFDVKD. The CDR3 totals 16 residues. With 11 bases clipped from V and 1 base from J, the junction kept 7 bases outside the gene matches. Ahead of sequencing, the ViraFEST assay grew antigen-specific CD4+ T cells using viral peptide pools. After more than 8 days in culture, the CD4+ T cells were isolated. This person's SARS-CoV-2 infection, confirmed by PCR, occurred between March and December 2020. The culture used as the negative control contained an HIV-1 Nef peptide pool.

Here the sequenced sample was CD4+ T cells from PBMCs cultured with HIV peptides, taken before COVID-19 vaccination. Specified subset: HIV-1 Nef peptide pool negative control/reference culture. This chain links TRBV24-1 with TRBJ2-1; TRBD2 agrees at 13 bases. The clonotype comes from a human donor who had a prior SARS-CoV-2 infection. This CDR3 reads CAIGTSGKSSYNEQFF. The CDR3 nucleotides are TGTGCCATCGGGACTAGCGGGAAGTCTTCCTACAATGAGCAGTTCTTC.